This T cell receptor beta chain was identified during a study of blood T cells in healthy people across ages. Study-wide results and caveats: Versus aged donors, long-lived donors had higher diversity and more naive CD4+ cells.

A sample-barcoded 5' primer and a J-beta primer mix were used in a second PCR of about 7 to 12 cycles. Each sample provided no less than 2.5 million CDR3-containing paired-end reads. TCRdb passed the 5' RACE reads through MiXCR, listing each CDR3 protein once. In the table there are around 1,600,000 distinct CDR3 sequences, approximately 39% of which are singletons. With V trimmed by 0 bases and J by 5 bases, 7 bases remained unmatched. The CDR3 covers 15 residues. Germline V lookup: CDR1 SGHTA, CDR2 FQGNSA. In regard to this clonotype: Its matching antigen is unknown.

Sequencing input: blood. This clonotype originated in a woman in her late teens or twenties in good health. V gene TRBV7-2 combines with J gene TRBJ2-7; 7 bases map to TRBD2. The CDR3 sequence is CASSLATGGRDEQYF. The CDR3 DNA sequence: TGTGCCAGCAGCTTAGCTACGGGAGGCAGGGACGAGCAGTACTTC.